The clone carrying this TCR beta chain showed up just a few times. Its antigen is as yet unknown. This entry is derived from a study of regulatory T cells in long-lasting Graves disease. Study-wide findings and caveats: The number of shared public clonotypes was higher in persistent patients (around 2,500) than new patients (just over 950).

Library construction for TCR beta used iRepertoire HTBI primers and Arm-PCR of CDR3 regions. TCRdb re-analysed the multiplex PCR reads in MiXCR, keeping a single row per CDR3 protein. The sample lists some 600,000 distinct CDR3 sequences, about 16% occurring once. Time point noted: newly diagnosed GD, antithyroid drugs for less than 3 months. There was RNA extracted from PBMCs, and the TCR library was made from it. The data were also submitted as part of a second study, on T cells in Graves' hyperthyroidism and ophthalmopathy. This second study says: Hyperthyroidism patients were newly diagnosed, had disease duration under 2 months, and were aged 18 to 65 years. First-round RT-PCR with HTBI primers amplified the TCR CDR3 region.

This specimen consisted of peripheral blood mononuclear cells (PBMCs), obtained at new diagnosis, from a patient treated with antithyroid drugs. The TCR originated in a man aged 18 to 29 with Graves disease.

The chain's CDR3 is CASSIGQLSNQPQHF. The CDR3 nucleotides are TGTGCCAGTAGTATAGGACAGCTTAGCAATCAGCCCCAGCATTTT. V is TRBV19 and J is TRBJ1-5; perhaps TRBD1 as D (5 bases). V dropped 1 base and J dropped 0 bases, with 7 bases sitting between them. The CDR3 extends over 15 amino acids. Germline V gene data show CDR1 as LNHDA and CDR2 as SQIVND (reference sequence).